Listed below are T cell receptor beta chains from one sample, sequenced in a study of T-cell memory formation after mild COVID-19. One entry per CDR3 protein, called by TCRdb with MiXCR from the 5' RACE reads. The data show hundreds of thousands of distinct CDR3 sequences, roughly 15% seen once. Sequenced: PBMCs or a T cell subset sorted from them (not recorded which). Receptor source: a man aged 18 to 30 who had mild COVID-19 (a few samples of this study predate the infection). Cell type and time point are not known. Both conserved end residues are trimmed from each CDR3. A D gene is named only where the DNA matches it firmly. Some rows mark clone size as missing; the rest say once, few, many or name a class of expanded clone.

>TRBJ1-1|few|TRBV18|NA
ASSPWGQQISTEAF
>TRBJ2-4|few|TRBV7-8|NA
ASSFWVGHKNIQY
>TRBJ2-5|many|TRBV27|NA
ASSQRVQETQY
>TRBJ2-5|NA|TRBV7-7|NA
ASSFSGTTQETQY
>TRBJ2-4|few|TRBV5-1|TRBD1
ASSKLGTEINIQY
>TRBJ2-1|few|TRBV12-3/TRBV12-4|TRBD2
ASSFPRGSGGDEQF
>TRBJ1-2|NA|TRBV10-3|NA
AISEGGYGYT
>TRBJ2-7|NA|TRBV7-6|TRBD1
ASSPRQGAISGEQY
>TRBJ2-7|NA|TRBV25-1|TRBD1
ASAGTGREQY
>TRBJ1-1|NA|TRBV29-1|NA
SVGDTRGNTEAF
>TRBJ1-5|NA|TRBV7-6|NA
ASSEGTSYSNQPQH
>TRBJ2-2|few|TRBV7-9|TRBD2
ASSSKRTSGVGELF
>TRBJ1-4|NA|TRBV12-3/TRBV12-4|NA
ASSLPDKKLF
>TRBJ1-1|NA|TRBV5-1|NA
ASSGTLGGSTEAF
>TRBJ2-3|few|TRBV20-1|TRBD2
SVQPGGSDTQY
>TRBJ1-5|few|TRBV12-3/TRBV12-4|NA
ASSSASGLNQPQH
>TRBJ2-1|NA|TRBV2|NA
AGVPVSSYNEQF
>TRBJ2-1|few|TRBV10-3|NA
AALEPGLTNEQF
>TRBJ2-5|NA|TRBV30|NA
AWRPPTGETQY
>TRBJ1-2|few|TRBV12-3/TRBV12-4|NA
ASSLVSRGYT
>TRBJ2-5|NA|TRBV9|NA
ASGMGVAETQY
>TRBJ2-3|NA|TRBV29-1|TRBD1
SAGTEADTQY
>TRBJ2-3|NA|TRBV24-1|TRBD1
ATSDPDRGGDTQY
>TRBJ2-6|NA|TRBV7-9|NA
ASSPKAGAGANVLT
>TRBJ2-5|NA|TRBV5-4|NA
ANAPLGEETQY
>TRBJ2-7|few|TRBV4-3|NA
ASSQDIVGVEQY
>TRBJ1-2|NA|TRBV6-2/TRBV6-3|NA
ASSYRAPSGYGYT
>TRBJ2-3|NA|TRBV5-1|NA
ASSLIPGGPDTQY
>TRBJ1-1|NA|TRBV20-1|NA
SASGGGNTEAF
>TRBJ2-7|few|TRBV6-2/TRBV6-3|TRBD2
ASSYPPGGSQYYEQY
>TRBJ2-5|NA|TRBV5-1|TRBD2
ASSFGLAGVLLQETQY
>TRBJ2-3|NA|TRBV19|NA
ASSGPRRYGDTQY
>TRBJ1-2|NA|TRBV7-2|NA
ASSTWRSNYGYT
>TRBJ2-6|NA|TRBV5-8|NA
ASRRPGANVLT